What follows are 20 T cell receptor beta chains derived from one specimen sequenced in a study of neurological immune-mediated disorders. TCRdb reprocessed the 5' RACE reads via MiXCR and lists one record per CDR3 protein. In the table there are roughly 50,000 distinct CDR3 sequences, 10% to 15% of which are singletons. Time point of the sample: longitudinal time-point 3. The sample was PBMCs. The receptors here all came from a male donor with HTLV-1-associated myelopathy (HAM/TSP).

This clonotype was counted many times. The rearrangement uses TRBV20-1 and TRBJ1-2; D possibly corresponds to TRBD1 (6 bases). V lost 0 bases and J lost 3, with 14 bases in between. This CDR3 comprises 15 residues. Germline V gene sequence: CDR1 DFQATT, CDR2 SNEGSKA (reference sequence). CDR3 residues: CSARDIAAGDYGYTF. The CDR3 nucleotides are TGCAGTGCTAGAGATATTGCGGCAGGGGACTATGGCTACACCTTC.

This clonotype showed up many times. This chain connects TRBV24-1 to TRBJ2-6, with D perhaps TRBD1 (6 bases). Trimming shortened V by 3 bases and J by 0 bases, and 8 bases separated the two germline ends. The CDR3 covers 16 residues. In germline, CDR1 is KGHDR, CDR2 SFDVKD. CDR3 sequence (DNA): TGTGCCACCAGTGATGACAGGACCTCTGGGGCCAACGTCCTGACTTTC. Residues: CATSDDRTSGANVLTF.

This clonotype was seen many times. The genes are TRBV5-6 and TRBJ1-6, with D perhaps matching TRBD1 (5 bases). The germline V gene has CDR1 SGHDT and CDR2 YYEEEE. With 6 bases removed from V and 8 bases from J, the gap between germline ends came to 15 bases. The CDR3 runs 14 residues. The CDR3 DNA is TGTGCCAGCATCCAGGAAGGGGCCGATTCACCCCTCCACTTT. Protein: CASIQEGADSPLHF.

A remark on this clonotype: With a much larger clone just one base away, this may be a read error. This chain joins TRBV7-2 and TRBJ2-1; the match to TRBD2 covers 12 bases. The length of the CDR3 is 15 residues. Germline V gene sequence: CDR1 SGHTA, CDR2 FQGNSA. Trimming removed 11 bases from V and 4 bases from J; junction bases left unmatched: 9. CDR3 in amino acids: CAGTKLAGGYNEQFF. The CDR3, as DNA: TGTGCCGGCACCAAACTAGCGGGGGGTTACAATGAGCAGTTCTTC.

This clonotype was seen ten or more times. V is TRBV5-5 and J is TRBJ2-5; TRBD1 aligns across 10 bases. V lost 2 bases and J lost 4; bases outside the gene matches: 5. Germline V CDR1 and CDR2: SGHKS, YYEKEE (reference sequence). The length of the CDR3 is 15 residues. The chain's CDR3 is CASSLGTGVRETQYF. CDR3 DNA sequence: TGTGCCAGCAGCTTAGGGACAGGGGTGAGAGAGACCCAGTACTTC.

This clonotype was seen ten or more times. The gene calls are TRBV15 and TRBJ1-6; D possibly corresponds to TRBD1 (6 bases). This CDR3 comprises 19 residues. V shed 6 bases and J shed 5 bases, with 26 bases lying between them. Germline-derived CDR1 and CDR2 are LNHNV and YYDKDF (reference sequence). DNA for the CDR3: TGTGCCACCAGTACAGCCGTGGGCAGGGGATCATTCCATAATTCACCCCTCCACTTT. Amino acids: CATSTAVGRGSFHNSPLHF.

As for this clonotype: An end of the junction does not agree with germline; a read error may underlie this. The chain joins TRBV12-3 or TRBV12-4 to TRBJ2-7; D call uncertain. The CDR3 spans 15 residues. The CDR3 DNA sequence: TGTGCCAGCAGTTTTCTCAGGTTACTAAGCTACGAGAAGTACTTC. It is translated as CASSFLRLLSYEKYF.

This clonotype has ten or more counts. Written as DNA, the CDR3 is TGTGCCAGCAGCTTAGGGGGGTACTACGAGCAGTACTTC. Translated: CASSLGGYYEQYF. The rearrangement uses TRBV7-9 and TRBJ2-7; the D gene could be TRBD1 or TRBD2 (5 bases each). CDR1 SEHNR and CDR2 FQNEAQ come from the germline V gene (reference sequence). Trimming took 1 base from V and 3 from J, leaving 7 bases between them. There are 13 residues in the CDR3. Based on the CDR3 plus reference TRBV7-9 and TRBJ2-7, the full variable domain is DTGVSQNPRHKITKRGQNVTFRCDPISEHNRLYWYRQTLGQGPEFLTYFQNEAQLEKSRLLSDRFSAERPKGSFSTLEIQRTEQGDSAMYLCASSLGGYYEQYFGPGTRLTVT.

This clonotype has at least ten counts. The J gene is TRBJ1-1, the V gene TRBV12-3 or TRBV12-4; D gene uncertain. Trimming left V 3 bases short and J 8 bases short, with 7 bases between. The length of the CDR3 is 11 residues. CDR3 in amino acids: CASSLVREAFF. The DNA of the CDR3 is TGTGCCAGCAGTTTGGTTAGAGAAGCTTTCTTT.

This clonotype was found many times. CDR3 loop: CASSSPGSAKNIQYF. CDR3 DNA: TGCGCCAGCAGCTCCCCGGGATCAGCCAAAAACATTCAGTACTTC. The J gene is TRBJ2-4, the V gene TRBV5-1; tentative D call: TRBD2 (5 bases). Trimming pared 3 bases from V and 0 bases from J, leaving 10 bases between. This CDR3 spans 15 amino acids. CDR1 SGHRS and CDR2 YFSETQ come from the germline V gene.

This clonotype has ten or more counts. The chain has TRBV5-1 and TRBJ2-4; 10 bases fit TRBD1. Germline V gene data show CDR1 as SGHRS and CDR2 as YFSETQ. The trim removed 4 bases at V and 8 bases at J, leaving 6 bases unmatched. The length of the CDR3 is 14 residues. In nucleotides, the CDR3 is TGCGCCAGCAGCGCGGGACAGGGGCGTGACATTCAGTACTTC. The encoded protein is CASSAGQGRDIQYF.

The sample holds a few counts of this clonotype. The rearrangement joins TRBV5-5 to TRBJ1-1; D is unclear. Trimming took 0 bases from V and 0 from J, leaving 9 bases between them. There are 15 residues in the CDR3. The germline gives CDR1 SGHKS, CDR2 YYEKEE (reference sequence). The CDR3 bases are TGTGCCAGCAGCTTGGTTCGCAGCCTGAACACTGAAGCTTTCTTT. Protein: CASSLVRSLNTEAFF.

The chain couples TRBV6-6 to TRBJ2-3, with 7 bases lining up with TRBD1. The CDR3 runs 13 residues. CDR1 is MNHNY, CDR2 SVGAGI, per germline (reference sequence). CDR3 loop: CVITNRGPDTQYF. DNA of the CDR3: TGTGTCATCACCAACAGGGGACCAGATACGCAGTATTTT.

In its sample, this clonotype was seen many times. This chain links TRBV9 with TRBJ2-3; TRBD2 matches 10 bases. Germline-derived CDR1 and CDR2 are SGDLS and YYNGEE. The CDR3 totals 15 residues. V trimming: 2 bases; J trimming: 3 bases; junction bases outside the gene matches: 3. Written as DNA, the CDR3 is TGTGCCAGCAGCGTGACAGCGGGGGGGACAGATACGCAGTATTTT. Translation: CASSVTAGGTDTQYF.

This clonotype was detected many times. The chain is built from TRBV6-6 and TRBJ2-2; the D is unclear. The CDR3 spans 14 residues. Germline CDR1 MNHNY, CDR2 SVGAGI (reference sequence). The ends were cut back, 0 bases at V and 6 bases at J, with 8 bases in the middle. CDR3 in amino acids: CASSYSYRAGELFF. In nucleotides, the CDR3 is TGTGCCAGCAGTTACTCGTACCGGGCCGGGGAGCTGTTTTTT.

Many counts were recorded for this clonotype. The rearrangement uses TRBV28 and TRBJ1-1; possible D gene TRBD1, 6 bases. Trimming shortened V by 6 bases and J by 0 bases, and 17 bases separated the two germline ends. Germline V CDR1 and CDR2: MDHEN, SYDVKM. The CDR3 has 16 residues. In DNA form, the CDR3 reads TGTGCCAGCAGCAAGGGGGACGGAACAGTGAACACTGAAGCTTTCTTT. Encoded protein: CASSKGDGTVNTEAFF. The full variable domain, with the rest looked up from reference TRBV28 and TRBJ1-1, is DVKVTQSSRYLVKRTGEKVFLECVQDMDHENMFWYRQDPGLGLRLIYFSYDVKMKEKGDIPEGYSVSREKKERFSLILESASTNQTSMYLCASSKGDGTVNTEAFFGQGTRLTVV.

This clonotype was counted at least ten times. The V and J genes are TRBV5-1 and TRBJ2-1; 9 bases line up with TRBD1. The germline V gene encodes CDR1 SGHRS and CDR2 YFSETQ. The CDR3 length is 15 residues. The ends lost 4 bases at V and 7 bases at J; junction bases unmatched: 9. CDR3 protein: CASSNYAGTGNEQFF. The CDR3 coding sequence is TGCGCCAGCAGCAACTACGCCGGGACAGGGAATGAGCAGTTCTTC.

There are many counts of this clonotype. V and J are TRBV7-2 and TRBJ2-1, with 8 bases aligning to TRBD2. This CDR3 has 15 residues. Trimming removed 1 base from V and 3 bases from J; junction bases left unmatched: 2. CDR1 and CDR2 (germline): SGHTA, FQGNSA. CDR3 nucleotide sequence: TGTGCCAGCAGCTTAGACCGGGGGGGCTACAATGAGCAGTTCTTC. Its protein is CASSLDRGGYNEQFF.

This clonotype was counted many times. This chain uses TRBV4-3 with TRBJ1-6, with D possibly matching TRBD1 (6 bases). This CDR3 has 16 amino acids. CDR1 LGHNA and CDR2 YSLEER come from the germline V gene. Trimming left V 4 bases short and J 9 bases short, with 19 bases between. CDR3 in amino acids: CASSPNSGAGGSPLHF. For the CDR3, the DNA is TGCGCCAGCAGCCCCAATTCAGGGGCGGGGGGTTCACCCCTCCACTTT.

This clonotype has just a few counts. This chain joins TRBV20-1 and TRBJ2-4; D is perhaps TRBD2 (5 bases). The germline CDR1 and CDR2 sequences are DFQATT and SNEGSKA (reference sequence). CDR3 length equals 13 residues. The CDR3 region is CGGSEATKNIQYF. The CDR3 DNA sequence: TGCGGTGGATCGGAGGCGACCAAAAACATTCAGTACTTC.